This TCR beta chain was documented in a study of T cell clones after liver transplantation. The study's findings and limits: Graft donor-reactive T cells possibly entered the graft instead of undergoing deletion. Donor-reactive sequences fell more than third party-reactive ones, suggesting partial deletion.

Only in-frame clones appear in the TCRdb table, and some are missing; sequencing was by immunoSEQ multiplex PCR. The sample comprises about 45,000 clones, around 84% of which are singletons, and more than 2% rests with the top ten. On this clone: The antigen remains undetermined.

Sequencing was performed on CD4+ T cells from blood, taken 24 months after liver transplant. The receptor comes from a human patient who received a liver transplant. The graft donor may account for some of the T cells.

As DNA, the CDR3 is TGTGCCAGCAGTCCGGGACTAGCGGGGTCCGACGAGCAGTACTTC. This encodes CASSPGLAGSDEQYF. The V and J genes are TRBV2 and TRBJ2-7; 13 nucleotides line up with TRBD2. CDR1 is SNHLY and CDR2 is FYNNEI in the germline V gene. CDR3 size: 15 residues. The V segment lost 5 bases and the J segment 5 bases; nucleotides outside the gene matches: 6.